This TCR beta chain was observed in a study of T cells in Graves' hyperthyroidism and ophthalmopathy. As for the study in general: Once the initial diagnosis was made, peripheral blood was obtained before any treatment.

RNA transcripts served as the template for amplifying TCR beta CDR3 regions. The TCR CDR3 first-round RT-PCR relied on the HTBI primer set. TCRdb re-derived calls from the multiplex PCR reads in MiXCR, one entry per CDR3 protein. The sample has about 400,000 distinct CDR3 sequences; roughly 13% are singletons. These patients, aged 18 to 65, had recently diagnosed hyperthyroidism lasting under 2 months. This clonotype was detected ten times or more. The CDR3 consists of 14 residues. From germline, CDR1 is SNHLY and CDR2 FYNNEI. V was pared by 6 bases and J by 14 bases, with 9 bases of the junction left unmatched.

The source is a woman aged 18-35 years with Graves' hyperthyroidism. The sequencing input was blood. V and J are TRBV2 and TRBJ2-2, with TRBD2 identical over 13 bases. The CDR3 here is CASSRFGLAGVLFF. DNA for the CDR3: TGTGCCAGCAGCCGATTCGGACTAGCGGGAGTTCTGTTTTTT.